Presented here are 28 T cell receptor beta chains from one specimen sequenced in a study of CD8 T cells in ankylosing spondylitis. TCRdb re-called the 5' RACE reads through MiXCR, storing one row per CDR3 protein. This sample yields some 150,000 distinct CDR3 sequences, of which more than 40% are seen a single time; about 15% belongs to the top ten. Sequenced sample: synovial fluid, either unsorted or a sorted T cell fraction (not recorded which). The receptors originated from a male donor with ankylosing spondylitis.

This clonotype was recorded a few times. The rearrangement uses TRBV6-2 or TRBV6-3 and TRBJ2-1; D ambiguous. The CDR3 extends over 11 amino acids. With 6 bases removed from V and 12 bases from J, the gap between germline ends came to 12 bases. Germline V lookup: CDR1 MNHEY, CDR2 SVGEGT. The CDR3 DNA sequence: TGTGCCAGCAGCTTACGACGGACGCAGTTCTTC. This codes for CASSLRRTQFF.

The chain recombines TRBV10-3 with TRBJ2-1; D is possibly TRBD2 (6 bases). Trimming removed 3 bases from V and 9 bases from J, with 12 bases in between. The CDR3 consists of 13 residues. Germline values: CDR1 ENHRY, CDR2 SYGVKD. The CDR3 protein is CAISDVVGGEQFF. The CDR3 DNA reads TGTGCCATCAGTGACGTGGTGGGAGGTGAGCAGTTCTTC.

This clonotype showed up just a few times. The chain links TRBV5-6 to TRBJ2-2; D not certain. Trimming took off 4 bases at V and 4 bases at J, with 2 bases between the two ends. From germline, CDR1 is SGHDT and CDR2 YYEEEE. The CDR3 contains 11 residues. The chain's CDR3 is CASSRTGELFF. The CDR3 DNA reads TGTGCCAGCAGCCGCACCGGGGAGCTGTTTTTT.

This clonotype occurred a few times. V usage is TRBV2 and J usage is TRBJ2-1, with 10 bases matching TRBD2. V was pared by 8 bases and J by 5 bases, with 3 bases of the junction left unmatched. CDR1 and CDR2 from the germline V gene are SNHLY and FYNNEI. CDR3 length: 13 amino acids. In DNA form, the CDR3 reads TGTGCCAGCCGGACTAGCGGCCACAATGAGCAGTTCTTC. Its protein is CASRTSGHNEQFF.

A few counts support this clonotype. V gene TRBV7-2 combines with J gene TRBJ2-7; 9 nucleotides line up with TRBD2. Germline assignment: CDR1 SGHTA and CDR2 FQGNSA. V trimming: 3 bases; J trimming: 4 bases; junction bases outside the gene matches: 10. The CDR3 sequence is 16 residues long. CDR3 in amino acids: CASSLLGAGGAYEQYF. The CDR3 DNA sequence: TGTGCCAGCAGCTTGCTTGGAGCGGGAGGCGCGTACGAGCAGTACTTC.

The CDR3 spells CATSDRGSGTDTQYF. The CDR3 bases are TGTGCCACCAGTGATCGAGGGAGTGGCACAGATACGCAGTATTTT. The V and J genes are TRBV24-1 and TRBJ2-3; tentatively, D is TRBD2 (5 bases). Trimming cost V 3 bases and J 1 base, with 10 bases left between them. This CDR3 region has 15 residues. The germline CDR1 and CDR2 sequences are KGHDR and SFDVKD.

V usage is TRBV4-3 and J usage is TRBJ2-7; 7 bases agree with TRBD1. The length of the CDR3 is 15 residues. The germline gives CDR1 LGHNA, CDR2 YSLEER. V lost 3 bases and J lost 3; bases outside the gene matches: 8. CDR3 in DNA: TGCGCCAGCAGCCACCGACAGGGTTCCTTCTACGAGCAGTACTTC. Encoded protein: CASSHRQGSFYEQYF.

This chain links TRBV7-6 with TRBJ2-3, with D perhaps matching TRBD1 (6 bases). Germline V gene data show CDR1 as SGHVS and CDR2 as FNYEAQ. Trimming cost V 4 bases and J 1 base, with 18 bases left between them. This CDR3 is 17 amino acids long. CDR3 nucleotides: TGTGCCAGCAGCTCCCTGGTCCCAGGGGACGGCACAGATACGCAGTATTTT. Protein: CASSSLVPGDGTDTQYF.

The CDR3 is CASSLADPTDDEQFF. CDR3 DNA: TGTGCCAGCAGTTTAGCCGACCCAACAGACGATGAGCAGTTCTTC. The chain employs TRBV28 and TRBJ2-1; D unresolved. The CDR3 totals 15 residues. In germline, CDR1 is MDHEN, CDR2 SYDVKM. V was clipped by 2 bases and J by 8 bases, with 16 bases between them.

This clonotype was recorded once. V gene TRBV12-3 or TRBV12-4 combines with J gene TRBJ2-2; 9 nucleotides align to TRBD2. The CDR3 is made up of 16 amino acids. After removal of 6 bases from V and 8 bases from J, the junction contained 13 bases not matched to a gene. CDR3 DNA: TGTGCCAGCAGCAACCCGGGACTAGCTCCTGTGGGGGAGCTGTTTTTT. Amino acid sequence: CASSNPGLAPVGELFF.

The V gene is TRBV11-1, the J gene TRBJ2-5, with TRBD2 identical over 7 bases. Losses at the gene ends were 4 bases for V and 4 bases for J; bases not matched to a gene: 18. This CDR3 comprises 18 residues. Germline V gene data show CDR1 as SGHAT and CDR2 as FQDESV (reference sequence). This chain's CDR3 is CASSYYYNQAGPRETQYF. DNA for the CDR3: TGTGCCAGCAGCTACTACTACAACCAAGCGGGGCCCCGAGAGACCCAGTACTTC.

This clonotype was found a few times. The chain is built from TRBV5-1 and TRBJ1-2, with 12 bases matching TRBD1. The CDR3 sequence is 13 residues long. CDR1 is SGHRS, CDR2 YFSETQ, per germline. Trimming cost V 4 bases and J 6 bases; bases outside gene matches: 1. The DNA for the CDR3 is TGCGCCAGCAGCGGGACAGGGGGCGATGGCTACACCTTC. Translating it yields CASSGTGGDGYTF.

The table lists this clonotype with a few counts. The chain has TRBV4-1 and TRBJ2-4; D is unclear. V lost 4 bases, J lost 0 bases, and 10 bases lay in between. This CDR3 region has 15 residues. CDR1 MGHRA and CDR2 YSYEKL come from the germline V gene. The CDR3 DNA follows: TGCGCCAGCAGCCGCCATGAGATAGCCAAAAACATTCAGTACTTC. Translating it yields CASSRHEIAKNIQYF.

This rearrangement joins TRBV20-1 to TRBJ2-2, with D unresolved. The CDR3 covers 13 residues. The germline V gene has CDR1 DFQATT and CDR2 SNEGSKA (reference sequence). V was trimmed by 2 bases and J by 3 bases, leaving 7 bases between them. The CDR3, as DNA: TGCAGTGCTAGAACGTGGGACACCGGGGAGCTGTTTTTT. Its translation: CSARTWDTGELFF.

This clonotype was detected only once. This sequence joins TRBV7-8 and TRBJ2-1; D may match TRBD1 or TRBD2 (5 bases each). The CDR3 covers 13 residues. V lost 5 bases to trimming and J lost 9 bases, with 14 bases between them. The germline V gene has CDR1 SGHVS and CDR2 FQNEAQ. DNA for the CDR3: TGTGCCAGCAGCGACGATGGGGGTGTTGAGCAGTTCTTC. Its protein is CASSDDGGVEQFF.

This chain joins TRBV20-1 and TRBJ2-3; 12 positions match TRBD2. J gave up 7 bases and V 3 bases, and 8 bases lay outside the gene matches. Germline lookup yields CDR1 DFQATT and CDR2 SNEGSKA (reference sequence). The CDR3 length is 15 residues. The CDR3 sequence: CSASVTSGGGNTQYF. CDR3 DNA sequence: TGCAGTGCTAGTGTGACTAGCGGGGGAGGGAATACGCAGTATTTT.

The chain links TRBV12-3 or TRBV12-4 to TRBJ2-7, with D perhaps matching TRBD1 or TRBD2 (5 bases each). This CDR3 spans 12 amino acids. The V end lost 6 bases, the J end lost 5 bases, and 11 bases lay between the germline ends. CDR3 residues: CASSPGTDEQYF. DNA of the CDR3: TGTGCCAGCAGCCCTGGGACGGACGAGCAGTACTTC.

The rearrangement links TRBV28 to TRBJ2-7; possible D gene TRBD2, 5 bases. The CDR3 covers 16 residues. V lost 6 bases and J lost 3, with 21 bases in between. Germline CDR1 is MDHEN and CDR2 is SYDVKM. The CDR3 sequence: CASRTAFGGLLYEQYF. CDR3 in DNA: TGTGCCAGCAGGACCGCTTTTGGAGGACTCCTCTACGAGCAGTACTTC.

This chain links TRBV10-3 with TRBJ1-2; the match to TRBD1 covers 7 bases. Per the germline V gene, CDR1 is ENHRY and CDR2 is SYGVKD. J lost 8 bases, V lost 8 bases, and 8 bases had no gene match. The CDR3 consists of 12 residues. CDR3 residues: CAIFDRAGGYTF. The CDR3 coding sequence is TGTGCCATCTTCGACAGGGCTGGGGGCTACACCTTC.

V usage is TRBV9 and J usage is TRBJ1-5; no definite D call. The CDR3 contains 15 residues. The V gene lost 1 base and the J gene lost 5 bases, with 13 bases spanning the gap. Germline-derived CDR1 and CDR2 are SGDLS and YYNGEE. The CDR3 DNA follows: TGTGCCAGCAGCGTATCTTGTGGACTTGATCAGCCCCAGCATTTT. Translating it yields CASSVSCGLDQPQHF.

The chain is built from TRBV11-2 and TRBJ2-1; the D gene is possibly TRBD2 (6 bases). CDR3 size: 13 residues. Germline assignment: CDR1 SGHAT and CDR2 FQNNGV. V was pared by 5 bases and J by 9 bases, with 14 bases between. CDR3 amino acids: CASSAQTRSEQFF. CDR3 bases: TGTGCCAGCAGCGCCCAGACTAGGTCTGAGCAGTTCTTC.

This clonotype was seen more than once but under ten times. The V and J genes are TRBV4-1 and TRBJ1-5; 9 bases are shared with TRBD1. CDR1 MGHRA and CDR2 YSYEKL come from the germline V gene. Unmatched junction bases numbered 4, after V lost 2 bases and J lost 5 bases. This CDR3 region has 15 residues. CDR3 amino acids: CASSQRDREDQPQHF. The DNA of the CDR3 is TGCGCCAGCAGCCAAAGGGACAGGGAAGATCAGCCCCAGCATTTT.

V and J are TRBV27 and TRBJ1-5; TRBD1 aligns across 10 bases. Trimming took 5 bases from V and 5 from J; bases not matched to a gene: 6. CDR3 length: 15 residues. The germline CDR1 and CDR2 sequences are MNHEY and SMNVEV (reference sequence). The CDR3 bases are TGTGCCAGCAGTGAGACGACAGGGGGCGATCAGCCCCAGCATTTT. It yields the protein CASSETTGGDQPQHF.

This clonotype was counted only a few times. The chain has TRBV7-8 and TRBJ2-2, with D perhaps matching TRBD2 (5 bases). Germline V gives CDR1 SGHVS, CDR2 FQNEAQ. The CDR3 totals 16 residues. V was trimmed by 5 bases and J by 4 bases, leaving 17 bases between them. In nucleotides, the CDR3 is TGTGCCAGCAGCACTCCCCGGCTAGCAGTCACCGGGGAGCTGTTTTTT. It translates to CASSTPRLAVTGELFF. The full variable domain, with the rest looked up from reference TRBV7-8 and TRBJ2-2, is GAGVSQSPRYKVAKRGQDVALRCDPISGHVSLFWYQQALGQGPEFLTYFQNEAQLDKSGLPSDRFFAERPEGSVSTLKIQRTQQEDSAVYLCASSTPRLAVTGELFFGEGSRLTVL.

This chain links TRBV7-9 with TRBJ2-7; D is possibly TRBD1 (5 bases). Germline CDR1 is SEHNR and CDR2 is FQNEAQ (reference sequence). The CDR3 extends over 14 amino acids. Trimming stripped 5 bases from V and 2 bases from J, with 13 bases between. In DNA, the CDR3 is TGTGCCAGCAGCCTCCCAGGGTTGACCTACGAGCAGTACTTC. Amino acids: CASSLPGLTYEQYF.

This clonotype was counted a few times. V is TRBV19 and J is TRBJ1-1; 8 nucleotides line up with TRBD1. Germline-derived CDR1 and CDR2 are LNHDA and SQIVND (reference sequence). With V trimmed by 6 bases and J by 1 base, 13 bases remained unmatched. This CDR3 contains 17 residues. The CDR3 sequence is CASRPGQVGWWNTEAFF. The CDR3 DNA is TGTGCCAGTAGGCCGGGACAGGTAGGGTGGTGGAACACTGAAGCTTTCTTT.

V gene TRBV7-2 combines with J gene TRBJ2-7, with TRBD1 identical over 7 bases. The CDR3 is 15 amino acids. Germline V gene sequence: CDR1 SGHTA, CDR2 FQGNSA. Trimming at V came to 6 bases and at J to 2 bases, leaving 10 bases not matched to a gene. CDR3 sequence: CASREWGQMTYEQYF. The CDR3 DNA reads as TGTGCCAGCAGGGAATGGGGACAGATGACCTACGAGCAGTACTTC.

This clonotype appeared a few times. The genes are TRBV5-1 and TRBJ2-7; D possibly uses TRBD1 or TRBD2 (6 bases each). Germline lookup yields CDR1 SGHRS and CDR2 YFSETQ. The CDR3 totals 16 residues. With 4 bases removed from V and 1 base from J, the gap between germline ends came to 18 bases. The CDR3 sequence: CASSRGPGLLSYEQYF. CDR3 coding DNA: TGCGCCAGCAGCCGGGGGCCGGGCCTTTTGTCCTACGAGCAGTACTTC.